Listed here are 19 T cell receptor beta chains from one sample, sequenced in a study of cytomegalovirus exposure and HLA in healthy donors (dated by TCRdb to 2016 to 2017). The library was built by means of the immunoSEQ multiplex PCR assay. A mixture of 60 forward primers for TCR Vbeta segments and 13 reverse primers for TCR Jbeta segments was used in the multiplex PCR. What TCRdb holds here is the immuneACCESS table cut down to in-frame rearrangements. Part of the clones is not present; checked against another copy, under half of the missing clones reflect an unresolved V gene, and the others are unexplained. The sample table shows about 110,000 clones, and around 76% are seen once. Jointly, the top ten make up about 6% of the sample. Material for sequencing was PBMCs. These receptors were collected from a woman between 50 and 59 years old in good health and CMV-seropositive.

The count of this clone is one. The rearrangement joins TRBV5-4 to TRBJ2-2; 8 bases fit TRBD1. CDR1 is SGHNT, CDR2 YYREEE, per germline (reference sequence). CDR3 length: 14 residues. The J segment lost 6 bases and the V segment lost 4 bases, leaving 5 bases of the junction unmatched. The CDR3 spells CASSLQGAPGELFF. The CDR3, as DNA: TGTGCCAGCAGCCTCCAGGGGGCCCCCGGGGAGCTGTTTTTT.

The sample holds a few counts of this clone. CDR3 sequence reads: CASSSQGPNTEAFF. The CDR3 DNA follows: TGCGCCAGCAGCTCACAGGGGCCGAACACTGAAGCTTTCTTT. This chain joins TRBV5-1 and TRBJ1-1, with TRBD1 identical over 7 bases. Trimming took 3 bases from V and 1 from J; bases not matched to a gene: 3. This CDR3 contains 14 residues. Looked up from germline, CDR1 is SGHRS and CDR2 is YFSETQ. The variable domain in full, completed from reference TRBV5-1 and TRBJ1-1, reads KAGVTQTPRYLIKTRGQQVTLSCSPISGHRSVSWYQQTPGQGLQFLFEYFSETQRNKGNFPGRFSGRQFSNSRSEMNVSTLELGDSALYLCASSSQGPNTEAFFGQGTRLTVV.

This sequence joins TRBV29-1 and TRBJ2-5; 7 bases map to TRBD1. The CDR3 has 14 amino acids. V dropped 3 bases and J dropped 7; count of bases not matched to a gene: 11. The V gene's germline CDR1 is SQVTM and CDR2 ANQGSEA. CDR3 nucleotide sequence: TGCAGCGTTGATCGGCAGGGGGAGTTGGGGACCCAGTACTTC. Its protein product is CSVDRQGELGTQYF.

CDR3 loop: CASSLQGGDQPQHF. In DNA form, the CDR3 reads TGTGCCAGCAGCTTACAGGGAGGCGATCAGCCCCAGCATTTT. V and J are TRBV7-6 and TRBJ1-5, with D possibly TRBD1 on 5 matching bases. The CDR3 is made up of 14 amino acids. Trimming removed 2 bases from V and 5 bases from J, with 10 bases in between. Germline loops: CDR1 SGHVS, CDR2 FNYEAQ.

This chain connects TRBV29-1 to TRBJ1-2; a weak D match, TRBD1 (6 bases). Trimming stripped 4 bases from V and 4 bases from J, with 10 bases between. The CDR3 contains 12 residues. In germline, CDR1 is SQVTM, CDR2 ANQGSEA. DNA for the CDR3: TGCAGCGTTGGACGGGACATCTATGGCTACACCTTC. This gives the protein CSVGRDIYGYTF.

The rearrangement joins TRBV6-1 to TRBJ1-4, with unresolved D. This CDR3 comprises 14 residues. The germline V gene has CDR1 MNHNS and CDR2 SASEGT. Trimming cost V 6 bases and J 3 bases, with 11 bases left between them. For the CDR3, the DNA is TGTGCCAGCAGGCTGACACCACCTAATGAAAAACTGTTTTTT. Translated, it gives CASRLTPPNEKLFF.

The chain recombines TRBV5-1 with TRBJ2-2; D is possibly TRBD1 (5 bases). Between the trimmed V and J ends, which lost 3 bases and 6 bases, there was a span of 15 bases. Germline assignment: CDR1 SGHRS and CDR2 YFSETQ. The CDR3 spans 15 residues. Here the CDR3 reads CASSWGPGEAGELFF. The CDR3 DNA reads TGCGCCAGCAGCTGGGGCCCGGGTGAGGCCGGGGAGCTGTTTTTT. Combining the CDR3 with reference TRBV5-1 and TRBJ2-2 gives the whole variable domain KAGVTQTPRYLIKTRGQQVTLSCSPISGHRSVSWYQQTPGQGLQFLFEYFSETQRNKGNFPGRFSGRQFSNSRSEMNVSTLELGDSALYLCASSWGPGEAGELFFGEGSRLTVL.

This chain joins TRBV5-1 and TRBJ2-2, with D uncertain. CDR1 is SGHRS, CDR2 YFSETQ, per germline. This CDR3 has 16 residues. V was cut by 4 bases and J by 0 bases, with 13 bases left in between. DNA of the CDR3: TGCGCCAGCAGCCCCACGGTCATGTCGAACACCGGGGAGCTGTTTTTT. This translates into CASSPTVMSNTGELFF.

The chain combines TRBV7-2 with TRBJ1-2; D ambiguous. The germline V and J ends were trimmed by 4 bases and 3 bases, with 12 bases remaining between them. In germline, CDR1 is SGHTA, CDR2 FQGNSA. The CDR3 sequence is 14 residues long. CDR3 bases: TGTGCCAGCAGCTCCAGGCATACCTACTATGGCTACACCTTC. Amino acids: CASSSRHTYYGYTF.

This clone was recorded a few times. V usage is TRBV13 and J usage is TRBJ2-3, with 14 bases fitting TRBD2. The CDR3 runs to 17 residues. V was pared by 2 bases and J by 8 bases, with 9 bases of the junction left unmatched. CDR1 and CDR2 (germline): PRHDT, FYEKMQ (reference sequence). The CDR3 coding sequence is TGTGCCAGCAGCTTACCAGAGGGACTAGCGGGGGCCGTTACGCAGTATTTT. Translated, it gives CASSLPEGLAGAVTQYF.

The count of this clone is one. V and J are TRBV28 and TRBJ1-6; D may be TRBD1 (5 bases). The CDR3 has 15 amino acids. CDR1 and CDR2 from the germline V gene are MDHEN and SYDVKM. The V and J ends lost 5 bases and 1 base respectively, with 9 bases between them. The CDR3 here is CASSLRASYNSPLHF. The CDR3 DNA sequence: TGTGCCAGCAGTCTCAGGGCTTCCTATAATTCACCCCTCCACTTT.

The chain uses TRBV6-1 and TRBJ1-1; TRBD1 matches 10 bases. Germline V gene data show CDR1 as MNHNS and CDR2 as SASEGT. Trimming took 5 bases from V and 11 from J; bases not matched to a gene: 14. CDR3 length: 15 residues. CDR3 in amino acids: CASSLWTGGRFRAFF. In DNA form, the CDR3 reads TGTGCCAGCAGTCTCTGGACAGGGGGGAGGTTTCGGGCTTTCTTT.

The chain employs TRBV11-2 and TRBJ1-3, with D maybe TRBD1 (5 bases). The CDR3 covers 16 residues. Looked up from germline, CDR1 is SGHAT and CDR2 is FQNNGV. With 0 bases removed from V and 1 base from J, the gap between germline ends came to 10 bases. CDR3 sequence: CASSLDPKGSGNTIYF. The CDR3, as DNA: TGTGCCAGCAGCTTAGACCCGAAGGGGTCTGGAAACACCATATATTTT.

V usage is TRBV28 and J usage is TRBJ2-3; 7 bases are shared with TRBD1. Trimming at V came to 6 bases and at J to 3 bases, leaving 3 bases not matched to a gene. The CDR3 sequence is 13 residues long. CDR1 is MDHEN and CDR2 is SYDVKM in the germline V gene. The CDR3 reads CASRDRLTDTQYF. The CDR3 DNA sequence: TGTGCCAGCAGGGACAGGTTGACAGATACGCAGTATTTT.

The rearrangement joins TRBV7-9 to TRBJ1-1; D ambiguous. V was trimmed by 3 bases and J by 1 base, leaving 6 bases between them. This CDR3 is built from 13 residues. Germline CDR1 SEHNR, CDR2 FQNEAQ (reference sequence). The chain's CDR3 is CASSLEENTEAFF. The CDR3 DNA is TGTGCCAGCAGCTTGGAGGAGAACACTGAAGCTTTCTTT.

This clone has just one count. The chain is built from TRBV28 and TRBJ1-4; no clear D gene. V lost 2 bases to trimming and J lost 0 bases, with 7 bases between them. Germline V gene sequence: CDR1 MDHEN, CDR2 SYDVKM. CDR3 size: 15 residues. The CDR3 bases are TGTGCCAGCAGTTTACTCACAGCAACTAATGAAAAACTGTTTTTT. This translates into CASSLLTATNEKLFF.

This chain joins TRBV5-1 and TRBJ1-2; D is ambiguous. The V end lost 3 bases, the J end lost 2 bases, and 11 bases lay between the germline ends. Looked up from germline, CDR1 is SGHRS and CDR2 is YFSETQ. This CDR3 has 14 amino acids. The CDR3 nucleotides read TGCGCCAGCAGCTACGAGACACCCAACTATGGCTACACCTTC. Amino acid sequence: CASSYETPNYGYTF.

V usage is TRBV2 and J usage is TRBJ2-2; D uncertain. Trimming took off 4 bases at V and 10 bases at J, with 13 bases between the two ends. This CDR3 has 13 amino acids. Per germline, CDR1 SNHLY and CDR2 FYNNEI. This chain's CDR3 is CASSVMTLAELFF. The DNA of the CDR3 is TGTGCCAGCAGTGTAATGACTTTGGCGGAGCTGTTTTTT.

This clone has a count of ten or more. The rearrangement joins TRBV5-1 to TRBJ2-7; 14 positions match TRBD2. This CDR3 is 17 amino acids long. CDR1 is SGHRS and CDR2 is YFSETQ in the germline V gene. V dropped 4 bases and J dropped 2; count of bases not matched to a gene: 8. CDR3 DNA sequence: TGCGCCAGCAGCATGGCGACTAGCGGGGGGGATACCTACGAGCAGTACTTC. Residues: CASSMATSGGDTYEQYF.